A single sample gave rise to the 31 T cell receptor beta chains below, sequenced in a study of cytomegalovirus exposure and HLA in healthy donors. Libraries were prepared by immunoSEQ multiplex PCR; TCRdb keeps only in-frame clonotypes and omits some of them. Of roughly 330,000 clones listed, approximately 90% are singletons. Sequencing was done on a sample of PBMCs. The receptors derive from a woman aged 25-40 years in good health and CMV-seropositive.

V gene TRBV7-3 combines with J gene TRBJ2-1; TRBD2 is a possible D gene (6 bases). Germline CDR1 SGHTA, CDR2 FQGTGA. This CDR3 spans 15 amino acids. V lost 5 bases to trimming and J lost 8 bases, with 19 bases between them. Here the CDR3 reads CASSQQPGGNYEQFF. The DNA of the CDR3 is TGTGCCAGCAGCCAACAACCCGGGGGTAATTATGAGCAGTTCTTC.

The V and J genes are TRBV5-1 and TRBJ2-7; D possibly corresponds to TRBD1 (6 bases). Trimming pared 4 bases from V and 5 bases from J, leaving 16 bases between. CDR3 length: 14 amino acids. Germline V lookup: CDR1 SGHRS, CDR2 YFSETQ. CDR3 region: CASSRRWGRDEQYF. The CDR3 region has the DNA TGCGCCAGCAGCCGTCGGTGGGGGCGCGACGAGCAGTACTTC.

The V gene is TRBV4-2, the J gene TRBJ2-2, with TRBD2 matching over 12 bases. J gave up 5 bases and V 0 bases, and 4 bases lay outside the gene matches. The CDR3 runs to 17 residues. Per germline, CDR1 LGHNA and CDR2 YNFKEQ. The CDR3 coding sequence is TGTGCCAGCAGCCAAGACCCCGGACTAGCGGGGACCGGGGAGCTGTTTTTT. Its protein product is CASSQDPGLAGTGELFF.

The gene calls are TRBV6-1 and TRBJ2-7, with D unresolved. Per the germline V gene, CDR1 is MNHNS and CDR2 is SASEGT. The CDR3 consists of 11 residues. Trimming removed 10 bases at V and 4 bases at J, with 11 bases between. CDR3 amino acids: CATSEGYEQYF. The CDR3 DNA is TGTGCCACTTCCGAAGGGTACGAGCAGTACTTC.

J is TRBJ1-2 and V is TRBV7-9; the D gene is possibly TRBD1 (6 bases). Per the germline V gene, CDR1 is SEHNR and CDR2 is FQNEAQ (reference sequence). The CDR3 runs 16 residues. V lost 5 bases, J lost 5 bases, and 21 bases lay in between. The CDR3 loop is CASSPSRGRAYYGYTF. The CDR3 region has the DNA TGTGCCAGCAGCCCAAGTCGGGGGCGAGCCTATTATGGCTACACCTTC. The full variable domain, completed using reference TRBV7-9 and TRBJ1-2, is DTGVSQNPRHKITKRGQNVTFRCDPISEHNRLYWYRQTLGQGPEFLTYFQNEAQLEKSRLLSDRFSAERPKGSFSTLEIQRTEQGDSAMYLCASSPSRGRAYYGYTFGSGTRLTVV.

This clone has just one count. The genes are TRBV18 and TRBJ2-7; 8 bases line up with TRBD1. CDR3 length: 13 amino acids. The V gene end was trimmed by 5 bases and the J gene end by 6 bases; junction bases not matched to a gene: 6. Germline CDR1 reads KGHSH; CDR2 reads LQKENI. The CDR3 DNA reads TGTGCCAGCTCAACGGGACAGGTGAGCGAGCAGTACTTC. This sequence encodes CASSTGQVSEQYF. Complete variable domain (other parts from reference TRBV18 and TRBJ2-7): NAGVMQNPRHLVRRRGQEARLRCSPMKGHSHVYWYRQLPEEGLKFMVYLQKENIIDESGMPKERFSAEFPKEGPSILRIQQVVRGDSAAYFCASSTGQVSEQYFGPGTRLTVT.

This clone was recorded only once. This chain connects TRBV9 to TRBJ2-1; D perhaps matches TRBD1 (5 bases). Trimming took 0 bases from V and 1 from J, leaving 8 bases between them. Germline-derived CDR1 and CDR2 are SGDLS and YYNGEE. The CDR3 runs to 15 residues. Here the CDR3 reads CASSVGAGSYNEQFF. CDR3 DNA sequence: TGTGCCAGCAGCGTAGGGGCAGGGTCCTACAATGAGCAGTTCTTC.

The chain joins TRBV9 to TRBJ2-7, with TRBD2 matching 9 bases. V trimming: 0 bases; J trimming: 4 bases; junction bases outside the gene matches: 2. Per the germline V gene, CDR1 is SGDLS and CDR2 is YYNGEE. The CDR3 length is 14 residues. CDR3 protein: CASSVVAGEYEQYF. CDR3 DNA sequence: TGTGCCAGCAGCGTAGTAGCGGGAGAATACGAGCAGTACTTC.

This rearrangement joins TRBV6-1 to TRBJ2-1; 10 bases match TRBD1. The V and J ends lost 4 bases and 6 bases, in that order; junction bases with no gene match: 6. CDR3 length: 15 residues. Germline loops: CDR1 MNHNS, CDR2 SASEGT. DNA of the CDR3: TGTGCCAGCAGTGGGCGGGACAGGGGATTCAATGAGCAGTTCTTC. Translation gives CASSGRDRGFNEQFF.

This rearrangement joins TRBV11-2 to TRBJ1-1; 8 bases agree with TRBD1. J lost 6 bases, V lost 5 bases, and 8 bases had no gene match. Germline CDR1 reads SGHAT; CDR2 reads FQNNGV. This CDR3 region has 14 residues. The CDR3: CASSLKDRASEAFF. CDR3 DNA sequence: TGTGCCAGCAGCCTTAAGGACAGGGCCTCTGAAGCTTTCTTT.

This clone turned up a few times. The CDR3: CASSPVGAGGTEAFF. CDR3 DNA sequence: TGTGCCAGCAGCCCGGTTGGTGCAGGTGGGACTGAAGCTTTCTTT. The J gene is TRBJ1-1, the V gene TRBV9, with D unresolved. V shed 4 bases and J shed 5 bases, with 18 bases lying between them. The CDR3 spans 15 residues. Looked up from germline, CDR1 is SGDLS and CDR2 is YYNGEE.

The J gene is TRBJ1-5, the V gene TRBV25-1, with a tentative D call TRBD1 (5 bases). The V and J ends lost 6 bases and 0 bases respectively, with 6 bases between them. Looked up from germline, CDR1 is MGHDK and CDR2 is SYGVNS. This CDR3 spans 13 amino acids. The CDR3 DNA reads as TGTGCCAGCAGGGGGACTAGCAATCAGCCCCAGCATTTT. It encodes CASRGTSNQPQHF.

The chain uses TRBV10-3 and TRBJ2-1; no definite D call. This CDR3 is built from 14 residues. V was shortened by 4 bases and J by 6 bases, with 13 bases between the two germline ends. Per the germline V gene, CDR1 is ENHRY and CDR2 is SYGVKD. This chain's CDR3 is CAISVLEPINEQFF. CDR3 nucleotide sequence: TGTGCCATCAGTGTATTGGAACCGATCAATGAGCAGTTCTTC.

The chain employs TRBV6-1 and TRBJ1-1, with D possibly TRBD1 on 6 matching bases. Trimming cost V 2 bases and J 3 bases, with 13 bases left between them. From germline, CDR1 is MNHNS and CDR2 SASEGT. This CDR3 is built from 15 residues. The CDR3 coding sequence is TGTGCCAGCAGTGAAATACAGGGTTGGGACACTGAAGCTTTCTTT. The encoded protein is CASSEIQGWDTEAFF.

The chain recombines TRBV28 with TRBJ2-7, with D unclear. Germline lookup yields CDR1 MDHEN and CDR2 SYDVKM. This CDR3 is 13 amino acids long. V lost 7 bases and J 7 bases, leaving 17 bases between the germline ends. CDR3 loop: CASTDERAGEQYF. As DNA, the CDR3 is TGTGCCAGCACCGACGAACGGGCCGGGGAGCAGTACTTC.

V is TRBV28 and J is TRBJ2-2; the D gene is possibly TRBD2 (6 bases). Germline V gene lookup returns CDR1 MDHEN and CDR2 SYDVKM. V was cut by 4 bases and J by 0 bases, with 15 bases left in between. CDR3 size: 17 residues. CDR3 sequence: CASSSWAGTTNTGELFF. In DNA form, the CDR3 reads TGTGCCAGCAGTTCTTGGGCGGGAACGACGAACACCGGGGAGCTGTTTTTT.

In this sample, this clone turned up once. Other DNA sequences in the same sample also yield this CDR3. This CDR3 reads CASSPRQGNQPQHF. The CDR3 DNA sequence: TGTGCCAGCTCACCAAGACAGGGCAATCAGCCCCAGCATTTT. This chain connects TRBV18 to TRBJ1-5, with D tentatively TRBD1 (6 bases). The CDR3 has 14 residues. V lost 2 bases and J 2 bases, leaving 7 bases between the germline ends. Germline-derived CDR1 and CDR2 are KGHSH and LQKENI.

The V call is TRBV6-4, the J call TRBJ2-1; tentatively, D is TRBD2 (5 bases). Germline V gene data show CDR1 as MRHNA and CDR2 as SNTAGT. V gave up 2 bases and J gave up 3 bases, with 11 bases separating them. The CDR3 is 15 residues long. The CDR3 DNA follows: TGTGCCAGCAGTGACCACCCCGGGGACTACAATGAGCAGTTCTTC. This gives the protein CASSDHPGDYNEQFF.

This clone was seen a single time. V gene TRBV7-7 combines with J gene TRBJ2-1; a possible D gene is TRBD1 (6 bases). The CDR3 consists of 14 residues. Per the germline V gene, CDR1 is SSHAT and CDR2 is FNYEAQ (reference sequence). V gave up 5 bases and J gave up 6 bases, with 14 bases separating them. The CDR3: CASSPQGHGNEQFF. CDR3 in DNA: TGTGCCAGCAGCCCTCAGGGACATGGCAATGAGCAGTTCTTC.

The chain carries TRBV30 and TRBJ2-7; possibly TRBD2 for D (5 bases). This CDR3 comprises 12 residues. Trimming cost V 0 bases and J 6 bases, with 9 bases left between them. CDR1 is GTSNPN, CDR2 SVGIG, per germline (reference sequence). The CDR3 nucleotides read TGTGCCTGGAGTGTCGGGGATAGCGAGCAGTACTTC. Translation: CAWSVGDSEQYF.

This chain connects TRBV5-6 to TRBJ2-3, with 8 nucleotides matching TRBD1. This CDR3 region has 16 residues. CDR1 and CDR2 from the germline V gene are SGHDT and YYEEEE. Germline trimming cut 0 bases from V and 1 base from J; bases unmatched to any gene: 4. The CDR3 DNA is TGTGCCAGCAGCTTGGCAGGACAGGGAGGCACAGATACGCAGTATTTT. Its protein is CASSLAGQGGTDTQYF. The whole variable domain, remainder taken from reference TRBV5-6 and TRBJ2-3, is DAGVTQSPTHLIKTRGQQVTLRCSPKSGHDTVSWYQQALGQGPQFIFQYYEEEERQRGNFPDRFSGHQFPNYSSELNVNALLLGDSALYLCASSLAGQGGTDTQYFGPGTRLTVL.

This clone came up a few times. The rearrangement uses TRBV2 and TRBJ2-7, with a possible D match to TRBD1 (5 bases). CDR3 length equals 14 residues. V dropped 4 bases and J dropped 2 bases, with 12 bases sitting between them. CDR1 is SNHLY, CDR2 FYNNEI, per germline. CDR3 in amino acids: CASSADNSPYEQYF. The CDR3 nucleotides are TGTGCCAGCAGTGCGGACAATTCGCCCTACGAGCAGTACTTC.

The chain couples TRBV19 to TRBJ1-1; possibly TRBD1 for D (5 bases). Germline lookup yields CDR1 LNHDA and CDR2 SQIVND (reference sequence). V lost 4 bases, J lost 2 bases, and 8 bases lay in between. The CDR3 is 13 residues long. The CDR3 bases are TGTGCCAGTAGTAGGGACGGCAACACTGAAGCTTTCTTT. The encoded protein is CASSRDGNTEAFF.

In its sample, this clone was seen once. The chain is built from TRBV27 and TRBJ2-1; D gene uncertain. The CDR3 is 13 amino acids. CDR1 MNHEY and CDR2 SMNVEV come from the germline V gene (reference sequence). Trimming left V 6 bases short and J 7 bases short, with 13 bases between. The CDR3 nucleotides are TGTGCCAGCAGGCCCCCATCGGTTAATGAGCAGTTCTTC. Translation: CASRPPSVNEQFF.

V usage is TRBV30 and J usage is TRBJ2-7; unclear D gene. The CDR3 loop spans 11 amino acids. V lost 2 bases and J 0 bases, leaving 2 bases between the germline ends. Germline V CDR1 and CDR2: GTSNPN, SVGIG (reference sequence). In DNA form, the CDR3 reads TGTGCCTGGAGTCCCTCCTACGAGCAGTACTTC. Residues: CAWSPSYEQYF.

This clone was counted only a few times. The chain joins TRBV4-3 to TRBJ2-1; possible D gene TRBD1, 6 bases. The CDR3 is 17 amino acids. Trimming left V 0 bases short and J 0 bases short, with 12 bases between. Germline values: CDR1 LGHNA, CDR2 YSLEER. CDR3 nucleotide sequence: TGCGCCAGCAGCCAAGAGCCCTCGGGACACTCCTACAATGAGCAGTTCTTC. Its translation is CASSQEPSGHSYNEQFF.

This chain uses TRBV29-1 with TRBJ2-1; weak D call: TRBD1 (6 bases). CDR1 is SQVTM and CDR2 is ANQGSEA in the germline V gene. The CDR3 loop spans 15 amino acids. V lost 5 bases to trimming and J lost 1 base, with 15 bases between them. CDR3 nucleotide sequence: TGCAGCGTTACCAAACAGGGTGCGTCCTACAATGAGCAGTTCTTC. Its translation: CSVTKQGASYNEQFF.

V is TRBV27 and J is TRBJ2-3; 8 nucleotides match TRBD2. The V gene's germline CDR1 is MNHEY and CDR2 SMNVEV (reference sequence). The trim removed 0 bases at V and 4 bases at J, leaving 6 bases unmatched. This CDR3 comprises 16 residues. The CDR3, as DNA: TGTGCCAGCAGTTTATCCTGGGGGACTAGGGCAGATACGCAGTATTTT. Translated: CASSLSWGTRADTQYF.

Comment on this clone: This same CDR3 is encoded by further DNA sequences in the sample. This chain connects TRBV5-6 to TRBJ1-2; 8 nucleotides agree with TRBD1. V lost 0 bases and J lost 5; bases outside the gene matches: 3. CDR3 size: 14 residues. Germline lookup yields CDR1 SGHDT and CDR2 YYEEEE. Here the CDR3 DNA reads TGTGCCAGCAGCTTGGCCGGGACAGGATATGGCTACACCTTC. This translates into CASSLAGTGYGYTF.

The chain has TRBV2 and TRBJ1-2; maybe TRBD1 (5 bases). The germline V gene encodes CDR1 SNHLY and CDR2 FYNNEI. Trimming stripped 6 bases from V and 6 bases from J, with 17 bases between. This CDR3 contains 14 residues. This chain's CDR3 is CASSGDRGSDGYTF. Written as DNA, the CDR3 is TGTGCCAGCAGCGGCGACCGGGGGAGCGATGGCTACACCTTC. Complete variable domain (other parts from reference TRBV2 and TRBJ1-2): EPEVTQTPSHQVTQMGQEVILRCVPISNHLYFYWYRQILGQKVEFLVSFYNNEISEKSEIFDDQFSVERPDGSNFTLKIRSTKLEDSAMYFCASSGDRGSDGYTFGSGTRLTVV.

This chain uses TRBV7-9 with TRBJ2-7; D is undetermined. Germline V lookup: CDR1 SEHNR, CDR2 FQNEAQ (reference sequence). The ends were cut back, 5 bases at V and 1 base at J, with 9 bases in the middle. The CDR3 is 13 amino acids. CDR3 sequence: CASSPLTSYEQYF. CDR3 sequence (DNA): TGTGCCAGCAGCCCGCTAACTTCCTACGAGCAGTACTTC.